The clone carrying this T cell receptor beta chain was counted a few times. No antigen is known for it. The sample is drawn from a study of cytomegalovirus exposure and HLA in healthy donors. Background on the study: Researchers found that about four fifths of some 400 genotyped donors fell within the Caucasian-associated ancestry cluster.

V gave up 5 bases and J gave up 3 bases; unmatched junction bases: 10. The CDR3 has 15 residues. Germline loops: CDR1 SGHTA, CDR2 FQGNSA. PCR amplification relied on 60 Vbeta primers (plus 13 Jbeta primers). TCRdb's copy holds only in-frame clones and misses some; the assay was immunoSEQ multiplex PCR. The data show 150,000 to 200,000 clones, with roughly 78% seen just once and roughly 4.5% held by the top ten. Study-level findings and limits: Later examination showed HLA-associated TCR beta chains had greater clonal expansion than equally common others. Through in vitro validation, three CMV-associated chains were shown to be specific for CMV antigens.

The chain carries TRBV7-2 and TRBJ2-7; 7 bases agree with TRBD1. The sequenced sample consisted of PBMCs. This sequence originates from a woman in her twenties or thirties in good health and CMV-seropositive. In DNA, the CDR3 is TGTGCCAGCAGCCGTGGGACAGAAAACATCTACGAGCAGTACTTC. Translated, it gives CASSRGTENIYEQYF.